Here is one TCR beta chain with its context. Looked up from germline, CDR1 is SGHTA and CDR2 is FQGTGA. V lost 3 bases and J lost 2, with 14 bases in between. The length of the CDR3 is 16 residues. This sample was taken from a study of control samples from healthy donors and cancer patients. Data came from immunoSEQ multiplex PCR; TCRdb stores just in-frame clones and leaves some out. The sample has more than 50,000 clones, 70% to 90% seen once; the top ten hold roughly 6%. The specimen sequenced was blood. The receptor's source is a middle-aged man in good health. This chain uses TRBV7-3 with TRBJ2-1; a possible D gene is TRBD1 (6 bases). The CDR3 nucleotides are TGTGCCAGCAGCTTGATGGGGACACCACCCTACAATGAGCAGTTCTTC. It codes for CASSLMGTPPYNEQFF. The variable domain in full, with the rest retrieved from reference TRBV7-3 and TRBJ2-1, is GAGVSQTPSNKVTEKGKYVELRCDPISGHTALYWYRQSLGQGPEFLIYFQGTGAADDSGLPNDRFFAVRPEGSVSTLKIQRTERGDSAVYLCASSLMGTPPYNEQFFGPGTRLTVL.